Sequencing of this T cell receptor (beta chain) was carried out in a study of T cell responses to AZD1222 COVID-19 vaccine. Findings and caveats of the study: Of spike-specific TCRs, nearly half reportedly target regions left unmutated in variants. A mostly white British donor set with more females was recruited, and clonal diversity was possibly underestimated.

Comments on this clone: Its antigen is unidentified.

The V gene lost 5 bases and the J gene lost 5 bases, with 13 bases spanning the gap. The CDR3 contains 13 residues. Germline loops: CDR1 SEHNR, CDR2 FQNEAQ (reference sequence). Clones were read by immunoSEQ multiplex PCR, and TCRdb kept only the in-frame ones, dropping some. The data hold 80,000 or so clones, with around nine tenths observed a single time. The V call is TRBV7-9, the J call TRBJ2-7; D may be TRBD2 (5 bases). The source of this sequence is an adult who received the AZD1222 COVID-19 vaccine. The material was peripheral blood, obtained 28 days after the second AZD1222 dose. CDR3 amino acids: CASSRLAGDEQYF. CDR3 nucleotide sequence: TGTGCCAGCAGCCGGCTAGCCGGGGACGAGCAGTACTTC.